Listed here are 18 T cell receptor beta chains from one sample, sequenced in a study of early T cells in non-severe SARS-CoV-2 infection (dated by TCRdb to the early 2020s). Library creation used 5' RACE. TCRdb shows the sequencer as NextSeq 500. The raw public reads went through TCRdb reprocessing: fastp at Q25, MiXCR clone calling, in-frame beta chains kept. Under each unique CDR3 protein, matching rows form one entry showing the most common genes and DNA. This sample holds roughly 48,000 distinct CDR3 sequences; 5.6% were observed only once. The ten largest clones represent roughly 4.7% of the sample. The material sequenced was whole blood. The receptors originated from an adult who was a healthcare worker with PCR-confirmed SARS-CoV-2 infection or an uninfected control (not recorded which).

This clonotype was picked up many times. The chain links TRBV7-2 to TRBJ2-6, with D uncertain. V was clipped by 6 bases and J by 0 bases, with 3 bases between them. This CDR3 has 13 amino acids. The germline gives CDR1 SGHTA, CDR2 FQGNSA. The CDR3, as DNA: TGTGCCAGCAGTTCCTCTGGGGCCAACGTCCTGACTTTC. Translating gives CASSSSGANVLTF.

The table lists this clonotype with many counts. The chain joins TRBV6-5 to TRBJ2-5, with 12 positions matching TRBD2. In germline, CDR1 is MNHEY, CDR2 SVGAGI. V lost 2 bases and J lost 1; bases outside the gene matches: 2. CDR3 length equals 16 residues. CDR3 amino acids: CASSYPTSGGQETQYF. The CDR3 coding sequence is TGTGCCAGCAGTTACCCGACTAGCGGGGGCCAAGAGACCCAGTACTTC.

This clonotype was seen many times. The gene calls are TRBV3-1 and TRBJ2-7; D possibly corresponds to TRBD1 (6 bases). Deletions cut 0 bases from V and 6 bases from J, with 18 bases between. From germline, CDR1 is LGHDT and CDR2 YNNKEL (reference sequence). The CDR3 totals 16 residues. The CDR3 bases are TGTGCCAGCAGCCAAGATCAGGGGACAACCGTGGGCGAGCAGTACTTC. Translated, it gives CASSQDQGTTVGEQYF.

The chain employs TRBV29-1 and TRBJ2-7; D perhaps matches TRBD1 (5 bases). The germline CDR1 and CDR2 sequences are SQVTM and ANQGSEA. The length of the CDR3 is 12 residues. V dropped 4 bases and J dropped 5 bases, with 12 bases sitting between them. CDR3 amino acids: CSVVRGTDEQYF. The DNA for the CDR3 is TGCAGCGTTGTAAGGGGAACGGACGAGCAGTACTTC.

This clonotype has just a few counts. The rearrangement links TRBV7-2 to TRBJ2-5; D remains unclear. The V gene's germline CDR1 is SGHTA and CDR2 FQGNSA. There are 14 residues in the CDR3. Trimming left V 3 bases short and J 0 bases short, with 8 bases between. The CDR3 coding sequence is TGTGCCAGCAGCTTTGACCGCTACCAAGAGACCCAGTACTTC. It translates to CASSFDRYQETQYF.

The rearrangement links TRBV18 to TRBJ1-1; tentatively, D is TRBD1 (6 bases). Trimming pared 4 bases from V and 0 bases from J, leaving 9 bases between. The CDR3 has 14 residues. CDR1 and CDR2 from the germline V gene are KGHSH and LQKENI. CDR3 in DNA: TGTGCCAGCTCACTCTCAGGGGTGAACACTGAAGCTTTCTTT. Amino acids: CASSLSGVNTEAFF.

The V and J genes are TRBV9 and TRBJ1-1; possible D gene TRBD1, 5 bases. Germline CDR1 and CDR2: SGDLS and YYNGEE. CDR3 length equals 13 residues. The V and J ends lost 2 bases and 9 bases respectively, with 14 bases between them. The CDR3 is CASSVGPREQAFF. The CDR3 DNA reads TGTGCCAGCAGCGTCGGACCCAGGGAGCAAGCTTTCTTT.

This clonotype has ten or more counts. The chain is built from TRBV6-1 and TRBJ1-6, with D perhaps matching TRBD1 (6 bases). The V gene lost 5 bases and the J gene lost 7 bases, with 12 bases spanning the gap. CDR1 is MNHNS, CDR2 SASEGT, per germline. The CDR3 is 14 residues long. CDR3 region: CASSRFTGNSPLHF. DNA for the CDR3: TGTGCCAGCAGTAGATTTACAGGGAATTCACCCCTCCACTTT.

The chain is built from TRBV29-1 and TRBJ2-3; maybe TRBD1 (6 bases). Germline V gives CDR1 SQVTM, CDR2 ANQGSEA. Trimming cost V 4 bases and J 3 bases, with 14 bases left between them. The CDR3 is 14 amino acids. CDR3 sequence (DNA): TGCAGCGTTGTCCTCAGGGGAAGGACAGATACGCAGTATTTT. It encodes CSVVLRGRTDTQYF.

The sample holds many counts of this clonotype. The V and J genes are TRBV6-6 and TRBJ2-1, with D possibly matching TRBD2 (6 bases). CDR3 length: 13 residues. CDR1 is MNHNY, CDR2 SVGAGI, per germline (reference sequence). The V gene lost 6 bases and the J gene lost 10 bases, with 16 bases spanning the gap. For the CDR3, the DNA is TGTGCCAGCAGCCCTACCGGCGGGACCGAGCAGTTCTTC. This sequence encodes CASSPTGGTEQFF.

This clonotype was seen ten or more times. The chain couples TRBV12-3 or TRBV12-4 to TRBJ2-1; D call uncertain. The germline V and J ends were trimmed by 3 bases and 5 bases, with 11 bases remaining between them. This CDR3 contains 14 residues. The CDR3 region is CASSFTGYDNEQFF. CDR3 DNA: TGTGCCAGCAGTTTTACGGGTTACGACAATGAGCAGTTCTTC.

The chain couples TRBV12-3 or TRBV12-4 to TRBJ2-1, with TRBD1 matching 8 bases. The CDR3 spans 15 residues. With 2 bases clipped from V and 3 bases from J, the junction kept 3 bases outside the gene matches. CDR3 residues: CASSLSGGGYNEQFF. The CDR3 DNA reads as TGTGCCAGCAGTTTATCAGGGGGCGGCTACAATGAGCAGTTCTTC.

This clonotype was seen a few times. The genes are TRBV12-3 or TRBV12-4 and TRBJ2-1; D not certain. The V end was cut by 3 bases, the J end by 9 bases, with 3 bases between. This CDR3 is 10 amino acids long. CDR3 in DNA: TGTGCCAGCAGTTTGGGTGAGCAGTTCTTC. Protein sequence: CASSLGEQFF.

In its sample, this clonotype was seen a few times. The genes are TRBV10-3 and TRBJ1-1; 7 nucleotides agree with TRBD1. The germline CDR1 and CDR2 sequences are ENHRY and SYGVKD. J was trimmed by 1 base and V by 11 bases; bases with no gene match: 16. This CDR3 is 16 amino acids long. In nucleotides, the CDR3 is TGTGCCGTCCTCGGGGCAGGGGGAAGCGGGAACACTGAAGCTTTCTTT. Protein: CAVLGAGGSGNTEAFF.

This clonotype was seen a few times. The V call is TRBV29-1, the J call TRBJ1-2; no definite D call. This CDR3 is 13 amino acids long. V dropped 5 bases and J dropped 0 bases, with 10 bases sitting between them. Germline V lookup: CDR1 SQVTM, CDR2 ANQGSEA. The CDR3 DNA reads as TGCAGCGTTCTGACCCCGTCTAACTATGGCTACACCTTC. As protein: CSVLTPSNYGYTF. The whole variable domain, filled in from reference TRBV29-1 and TRBJ1-2, reads SAVISQKPSRDICQRGTSLTIQCQVDSQVTMMFWYRQQPGQSLTLIATANQGSEATYESGFVIDKFPISRPNLTFSTLTVSNMSPEDSSIYLCSVLTPSNYGYTFGSGTRLTVV.

The J gene is TRBJ1-4, the V gene TRBV5-6; D is possibly TRBD1 (5 bases). The CDR3 is 14 residues long. V dropped 2 bases and J dropped 6 bases, with 11 bases sitting between them. CDR1 SGHDT and CDR2 YYEEEE come from the germline V gene. CDR3 sequence reads: CASSFGQGDEKLFF. The CDR3 DNA reads as TGTGCCAGCAGCTTCGGCCAGGGCGATGAAAAACTGTTTTTT. The full variable domain, its missing parts supplied by reference TRBV5-6 and TRBJ1-4, is DAGVTQSPTHLIKTRGQQVTLRCSPKSGHDTVSWYQQALGQGPQFIFQYYEEEERQRGNFPDRFSGHQFPNYSSELNVNALLLGDSALYLCASSFGQGDEKLFFGSGTQLSVL.

This clonotype appeared a few times. The V gene is TRBV7-2, the J gene TRBJ2-7; 9 bases align to TRBD1. Germline CDR1 and CDR2: SGHTA and FQGNSA. Trimming removed 5 bases from V and 2 bases from J; junction bases left unmatched: 4. This CDR3 has 14 amino acids. CDR3 sequence reads: CASSGTGIAYEQYF. CDR3 in DNA: TGTGCCAGCAGCGGGACAGGGATCGCCTACGAGCAGTACTTC. The full variable domain, completed using reference TRBV7-2 and TRBJ2-7, is GAGVSQSPSNKVTEKGKDVELRCDPISGHTALYWYRQSLGQGLEFLIYFQGNSAPDKSGLPSDRFSAERTGGSVSTLTIQRTQQEDSAVYLCASSGTGIAYEQYFGPGTRLTVT.

Ten or more counts support this clonotype. The chain employs TRBV14 and TRBJ2-7; D unresolved. Germline CDR1 reads SGHDN; CDR2 reads FVKESK. The CDR3 has 12 amino acids. Trimming took 2 bases from V and 3 from J, leaving 5 bases between them. The CDR3 here is CASSQPGYEQYF. The CDR3 DNA follows: TGTGCCAGCAGCCAACCGGGCTACGAGCAGTACTTC.